This T cell receptor (beta chain) derives from a study of T cell responses to AZD1222 COVID-19 vaccine. Study-level points and caveats: At baseline, seropositivity was found in only 5 to 7 AZD1222 recipients.

This CDR3 spans 19 amino acids. Trimming stripped 4 bases from V and 8 bases from J, with 32 bases between. Per the germline V gene, CDR1 is MNHEY and CDR2 is SVGEGT. As concerns this clone: Antigen: not known.

Clones were sequenced by immunoSEQ multiplex PCR, and TCRdb holds only the in-frame ones, with some missing. This table has 100,000 to 150,000 clones, more than 80% appearing once. This sample comprised peripheral blood, obtained on day 0 of AZD1222 vaccination. This clonotype originated in an adult in good health. The V gene is TRBV6-2 or TRBV6-3, the J gene TRBJ1-2, with D perhaps TRBD1 (5 bases). Here the CDR3 reads CASSSSRDGGMWSSGGYTF. In nucleotides, the CDR3 is TGTGCCAGCAGTTCGTCCCGGGACGGAGGAATGTGGAGTTCGGGGGGCTACACCTTC.